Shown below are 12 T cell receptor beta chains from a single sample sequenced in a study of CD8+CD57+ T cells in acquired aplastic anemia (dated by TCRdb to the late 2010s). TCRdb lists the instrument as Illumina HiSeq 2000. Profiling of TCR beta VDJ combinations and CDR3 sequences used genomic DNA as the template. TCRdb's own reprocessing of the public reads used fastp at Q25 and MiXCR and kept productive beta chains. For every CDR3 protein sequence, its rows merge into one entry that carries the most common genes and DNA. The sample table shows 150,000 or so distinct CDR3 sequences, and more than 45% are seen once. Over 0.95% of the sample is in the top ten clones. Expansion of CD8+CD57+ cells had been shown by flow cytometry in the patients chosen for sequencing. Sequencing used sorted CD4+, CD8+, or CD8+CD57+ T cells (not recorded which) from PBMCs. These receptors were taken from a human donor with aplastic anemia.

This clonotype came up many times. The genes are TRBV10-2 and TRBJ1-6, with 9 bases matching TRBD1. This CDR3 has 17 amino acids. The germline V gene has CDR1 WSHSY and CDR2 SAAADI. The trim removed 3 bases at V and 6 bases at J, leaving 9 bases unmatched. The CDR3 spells CASSDLGQGWRNSPLHF. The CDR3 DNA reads TGCGCCAGCAGTGACCTGGGACAGGGCTGGCGTAATTCACCCCTCCACTTT.

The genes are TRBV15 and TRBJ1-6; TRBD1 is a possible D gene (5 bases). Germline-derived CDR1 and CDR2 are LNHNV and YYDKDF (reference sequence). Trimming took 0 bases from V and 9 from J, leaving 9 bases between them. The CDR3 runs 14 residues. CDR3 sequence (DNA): TGTGCCACCAGCAGAGATCGGGGGACTTCACCCCTCCACTTT. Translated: CATSRDRGTSPLHF. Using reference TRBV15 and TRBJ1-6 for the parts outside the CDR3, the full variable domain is DAMVIQNPRYQVTQFGKPVTLSCSQTLNHNVMYWYQQKSSQAPKLLFHYYDKDFNNEADTPDNFQSRRPNTSFCFLDIRSPGLGDTAMYLCATSRDRGTSPLHFGNGTRLTVT.

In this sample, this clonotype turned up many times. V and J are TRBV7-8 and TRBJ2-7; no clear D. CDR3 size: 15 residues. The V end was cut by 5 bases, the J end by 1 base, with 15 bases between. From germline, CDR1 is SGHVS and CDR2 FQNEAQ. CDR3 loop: CASSRYMDGSYEQYF. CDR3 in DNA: TGTGCCAGCAGCCGATATATGGACGGGTCCTACGAGCAGTACTTC. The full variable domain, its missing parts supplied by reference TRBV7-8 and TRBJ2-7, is GAGVSQSPRYKVAKRGQDVALRCDPISGHVSLFWYQQALGQGPEFLTYFQNEAQLDKSGLPSDRFFAERPEGSVSTLKIQRTQQEDSAVYLCASSRYMDGSYEQYFGPGTRLTVT.

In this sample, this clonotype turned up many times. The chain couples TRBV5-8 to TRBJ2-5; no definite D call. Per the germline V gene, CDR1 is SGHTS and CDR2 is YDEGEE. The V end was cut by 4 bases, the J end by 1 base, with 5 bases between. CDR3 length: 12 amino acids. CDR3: CASSTFQETQYF. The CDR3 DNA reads TGTGCCAGCAGCACCTTCCAAGAGACCCAGTACTTC.

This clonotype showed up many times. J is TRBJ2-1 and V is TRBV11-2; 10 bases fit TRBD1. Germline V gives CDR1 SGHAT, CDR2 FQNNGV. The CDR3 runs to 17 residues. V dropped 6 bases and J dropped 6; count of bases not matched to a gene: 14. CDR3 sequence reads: CASSPGQGRPTANEQFF. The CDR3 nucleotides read TGTGCCAGCAGTCCGGGACAGGGGAGGCCTACGGCCAATGAGCAGTTCTTC.

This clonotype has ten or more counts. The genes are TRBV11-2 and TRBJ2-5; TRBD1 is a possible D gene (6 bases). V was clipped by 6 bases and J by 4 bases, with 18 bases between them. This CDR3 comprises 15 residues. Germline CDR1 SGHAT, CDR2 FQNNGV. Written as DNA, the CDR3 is TGTGCCAGCAGAAGTTACAGGGTCGGAGGAGAGACCCAGTACTTC. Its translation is CASRSYRVGGETQYF. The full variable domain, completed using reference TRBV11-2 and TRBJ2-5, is EAGVAQSPRYKIIEKRQSVAFWCNPISGHATLYWYQQILGQGPKLLIQFQNNGVVDDSQLPKDRFSAERLKGVDSTLKIQPAKLEDSAVYLCASRSYRVGGETQYFGPGTRLLVL.

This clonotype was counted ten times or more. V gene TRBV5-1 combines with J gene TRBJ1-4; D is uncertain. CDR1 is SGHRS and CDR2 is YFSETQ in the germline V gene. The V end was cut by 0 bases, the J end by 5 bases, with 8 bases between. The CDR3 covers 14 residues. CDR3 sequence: CASSLGPGNEKLFF. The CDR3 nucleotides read TGCGCCAGCAGCTTGGGACCGGGGAATGAAAAACTGTTTTTT.

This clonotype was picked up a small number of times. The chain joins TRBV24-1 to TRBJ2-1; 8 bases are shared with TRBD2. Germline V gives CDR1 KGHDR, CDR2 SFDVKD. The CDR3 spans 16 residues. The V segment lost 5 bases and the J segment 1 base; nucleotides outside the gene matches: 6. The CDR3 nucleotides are TGTGCCACCAGTGGGAGCGGGGGACTATCCTACAATGAGCAGTTCTTC. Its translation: CATSGSGGLSYNEQFF.

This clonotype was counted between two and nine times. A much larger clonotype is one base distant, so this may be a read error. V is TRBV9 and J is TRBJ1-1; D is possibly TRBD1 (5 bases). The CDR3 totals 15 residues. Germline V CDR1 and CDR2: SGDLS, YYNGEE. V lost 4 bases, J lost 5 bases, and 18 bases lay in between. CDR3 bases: TGTGCCAGCAGCCTGGTCGGGGGGGTGCCGACTGAAGCTTTCTTT. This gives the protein CASSLVGGVPTEAFF.

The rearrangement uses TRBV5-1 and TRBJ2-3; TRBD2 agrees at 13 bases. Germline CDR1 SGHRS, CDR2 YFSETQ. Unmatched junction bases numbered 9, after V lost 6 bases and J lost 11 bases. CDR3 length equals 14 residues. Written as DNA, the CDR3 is TGCGCCAGCAAGGGGACTAGCGGGATCTACGAGCAGTATTTT. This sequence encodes CASKGTSGIYEQYF.

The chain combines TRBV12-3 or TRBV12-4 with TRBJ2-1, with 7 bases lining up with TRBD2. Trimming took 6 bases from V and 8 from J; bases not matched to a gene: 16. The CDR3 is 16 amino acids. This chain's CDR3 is CASRGGVGTIIDEQFF. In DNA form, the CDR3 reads TGTGCCAGCAGGGGAGGGGTCGGGACTATTATCGATGAGCAGTTCTTC.

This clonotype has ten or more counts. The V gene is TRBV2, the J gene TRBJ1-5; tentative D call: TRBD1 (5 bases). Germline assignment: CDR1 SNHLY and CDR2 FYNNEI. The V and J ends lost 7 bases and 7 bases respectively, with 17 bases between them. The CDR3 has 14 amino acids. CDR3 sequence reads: CASTQLGGDQPQHF. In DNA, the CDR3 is TGTGCCAGCACCCAACTTGGGGGGGACCAGCCCCAGCATTTT.